These 24 T cell receptor beta chains were all obtained from the same sample, sequenced in a study of T cell clonotyping in hematopoietic cell transplantation. Produced via immunoSEQ multiplex PCR; TCRdb's table is partial and in-frame only. The data hold over 10,000 clones, with about half observed a single time. Sequences were obtained from peripheral blood mononuclear cells. These receptors were taken from a man aged 50-59 years in good health. Some clones in this sample may be carry-over from other donors' samples.

The chain has TRBV7-2 and TRBJ1-2; tentatively, D is TRBD1 (6 bases). The length of the CDR3 is 16 residues. Trimming pared 5 bases from V and 6 bases from J, leaving 22 bases between. CDR1 and CDR2 (germline): SGHTA, FQGNSA. DNA for the CDR3: TGTGCCAGCAGCCTATCCGGGACAACCCTGAGGCATGGCTACACCTTC. It specifies CASSLSGTTLRHGYTF.

A single count supports this clone. The chain uses TRBV5-1 and TRBJ1-1; D gene uncertain. V lost 5 bases to trimming and J lost 4 bases, with 12 bases between them. Germline V CDR1 and CDR2: SGHRS, YFSETQ. The CDR3 totals 13 residues. The CDR3 protein is CASSLSSGTEAFF. The CDR3 DNA sequence: TGCGCCAGCAGTCTAAGTTCAGGCACTGAAGCTTTCTTT.

This clone was found a few times. The same CDR3 can be traced to other DNA sequences in this sample. The genes are TRBV10-3 and TRBJ1-2; TRBD1 agrees at 9 bases. CDR3 length: 13 amino acids. V shed 6 bases, J shed 2 bases, and the junction held 1 base outside the gene matches. CDR1 is ENHRY and CDR2 is SYGVKD in the germline V gene. CDR3 bases: TGTGCCATCAGGGGGACAGGGAACTATGGCTACACCTTC. Translated, it gives CAIRGTGNYGYTF.

The genes are TRBV30 and TRBJ1-5, with no clear D. The CDR3 consists of 13 residues. The germline V gene has CDR1 GTSNPN and CDR2 SVGIG (reference sequence). Trimming cost V 0 bases and J 10 bases, with 13 bases left between them. The CDR3, as DNA: TGTGCCTGGAGTGTACGGGGAACCGCCCCCCAGCATTTT. Translated: CAWSVRGTAPQHF. Looking up the rest from reference TRBV30 and TRBJ1-5 gives the full variable domain: SQTIHQWPATLVQPVGSPLSLECTVEGTSNPNLYWYRQAAGRGLQLLFYSVGIGQISSEVPQNLSASRPQDRQFILSSKKLLLSDSGFYLCAWSVRGTAPQHFGDGTRLSIL.

V is TRBV29-1 and J is TRBJ2-1, with D possibly being TRBD1 or TRBD2 (6 bases each). In germline, CDR1 is SQVTM, CDR2 ANQGSEA. This CDR3 region has 14 residues. V dropped 6 bases and J dropped 3 bases, with 15 bases sitting between them. This chain's CDR3 is CSVAGGQGYNEQFF. In DNA, the CDR3 is TGCAGCGTCGCTGGGGGGCAAGGCTACAATGAGCAGTTCTTC.

The chain links TRBV30 to TRBJ1-1; D not certain. Germline-derived CDR1 and CDR2 are GTSNPN and SVGIG (reference sequence). This CDR3 comprises 13 residues. V shed 0 bases and J shed 3 bases, with 8 bases lying between them. The CDR3 coding sequence is TGTGCCTGGAGTGTTTCCTCTTACACTGAAGCTTTCTTT. This codes for CAWSVSSYTEAFF.

The chain combines TRBV30 with TRBJ1-1; a weak D match, TRBD1 (5 bases). In germline, CDR1 is GTSNPN, CDR2 SVGIG (reference sequence). V was clipped by 4 bases and J by 1 base, with 7 bases between them. The CDR3 consists of 12 residues. The CDR3 sequence is CAWKRGNTEAFF. Here the CDR3 DNA reads TGTGCCTGGAAAAGGGGGAACACTGAAGCTTTCTTT.

The chain carries TRBV5-4 and TRBJ2-3; 8 nucleotides line up with TRBD1. The CDR3 spans 15 residues. The germline V gene encodes CDR1 SGHNT and CDR2 YYREEE (reference sequence). The V segment lost 0 bases and the J segment 4 bases; nucleotides outside the gene matches: 4. In DNA, the CDR3 is TGTGCCAGCAGCTTGGGACAGGGGCTGCCAGATACGCAGTATTTT. Amino acid sequence: CASSLGQGLPDTQYF.

The chain uses TRBV30 and TRBJ1-5, with D possibly being TRBD1 (5 bases). Trimming removed 5 bases at V and 0 bases at J, with 11 bases between. CDR1 is GTSNPN and CDR2 is SVGIG in the germline V gene (reference sequence). This CDR3 contains 14 residues. Written as DNA, the CDR3 is TGTGCCTGGGGGGGACTGTATAGCAATCAGCCCCAGCATTTT. Residues: CAWGGLYSNQPQHF.

This chain connects TRBV7-6 to TRBJ2-2; 14 bases are a match to TRBD2. This CDR3 has 17 amino acids. Germline lookup yields CDR1 SGHVS and CDR2 FNYEAQ. The V segment lost 3 bases and the J segment 6 bases; nucleotides outside the gene matches: 6. Here the CDR3 DNA reads TGTGCCAGCAGCTTGGGGACTAGCGGGAGATTTGCCGGGGAGCTGTTTTTT. The encoded protein is CASSLGTSGRFAGELFF.

The chain carries TRBV30 and TRBJ1-3; D is possibly TRBD1 (5 bases). CDR1 is GTSNPN and CDR2 is SVGIG in the germline V gene (reference sequence). Between the trimmed V and J ends, which lost 8 bases and 4 bases, there was a span of 12 bases. This CDR3 spans 12 amino acids. The CDR3: CAQHPGGNTIYF. The CDR3 DNA is TGTGCCCAACACCCAGGGGGAAACACCATATATTTT.

This chain uses TRBV29-1 with TRBJ1-3, with D tentatively TRBD1 (6 bases). Germline V gene sequence: CDR1 SQVTM, CDR2 ANQGSEA. The CDR3 length is 12 residues. Trimming left V 7 bases short and J 4 bases short, with 11 bases between. The CDR3 DNA follows: TGCAGCGCCAAACAGGGAGGAAACACCATATATTTT. Translated, it gives CSAKQGGNTIYF.

This chain links TRBV19 with TRBJ2-3; D gene ambiguous. The CDR3 extends over 15 amino acids. Germline-derived CDR1 and CDR2 are LNHDA and SQIVND (reference sequence). V lost 2 bases and J lost 2, with 11 bases in between. As DNA, the CDR3 is TGTGCCAGTAGTATAAGGCCAAACCCCACAGATACGCAGTATTTT. Residues: CASSIRPNPTDTQYF.

V usage is TRBV30 and J usage is TRBJ1-2; D not certain. Trimming took off 3 bases at V and 3 bases at J, with 8 bases between the two ends. CDR1 is GTSNPN, CDR2 SVGIG, per germline (reference sequence). The CDR3 consists of 12 residues. The CDR3 region has the DNA TGTGCCTGGAGCTTCGGCTACTATGGCTACACCTTC. Translation gives CAWSFGYYGYTF.

The rearrangement joins TRBV28 to TRBJ2-7, with unresolved D. Looked up from germline, CDR1 is MDHEN and CDR2 is SYDVKM. This CDR3 has 12 amino acids. V was pared by 7 bases and J by 7 bases, with 14 bases between. CDR3 sequence: CASNVDGLEQYF. The CDR3 nucleotides are TGTGCCAGCAACGTGGACGGTCTGGAGCAGTACTTC.

The sample holds a few counts of this clone. V gene TRBV5-1 combines with J gene TRBJ2-7; D possibly uses TRBD1 or TRBD2 (5 bases each). Per the germline V gene, CDR1 is SGHRS and CDR2 is YFSETQ. The V end was cut by 2 bases, the J end by 6 bases, with 15 bases between. The CDR3 contains 14 residues. DNA for the CDR3: TGCGCCAGCAGCTTAGAGGGGATAAACGGCGAGCAGTACTTC. Its translation: CASSLEGINGEQYF.

The V gene is TRBV10-3, the J gene TRBJ2-7; 7 nucleotides agree with TRBD1. Germline loops: CDR1 ENHRY, CDR2 SYGVKD. Unmatched junction bases numbered 8, after V lost 4 bases and J lost 5 bases. CDR3 size: 14 residues. CDR3 DNA sequence: TGTGCCATCAGTGGGCCCACAGGGGTGGACGAGCAGTACTTC. Residues: CAISGPTGVDEQYF.

This sequence joins TRBV28 and TRBJ1-5; 7 nucleotides agree with TRBD1. J was trimmed by 4 bases and V by 9 bases; bases with no gene match: 6. The CDR3 totals 13 residues. In germline, CDR1 is MDHEN, CDR2 SYDVKM. Written as DNA, the CDR3 is TGTGCCAGTCAGTACAGGGGTAATCAGCCCCAGCATTTT. It specifies CASQYRGNQPQHF.

This chain links TRBV6-5 with TRBJ2-3; D remains unclear. Trimming took 7 bases from V and 4 from J, leaving 15 bases between them. Germline CDR1 reads MNHEY; CDR2 reads SVGAGI. The CDR3 loop spans 14 amino acids. The CDR3 spells CASKDSGRSDTQYF. Written as DNA, the CDR3 is TGTGCCAGCAAAGACTCAGGACGGTCAGATACGCAGTATTTT.

The CDR3 DNA sequence: TGTGCCAGCGGAAGTCAGCGGAGCTCCTACGAGCAGTACTTC. Translated: CASGSQRSSYEQYF. The chain carries TRBV2 and TRBJ2-7, with D possibly matching TRBD2 (5 bases). Trimming cost V 8 bases and J 0 bases, with 14 bases left between them. Per the germline V gene, CDR1 is SNHLY and CDR2 is FYNNEI. The CDR3 runs to 14 residues.

This chain joins TRBV5-1 and TRBJ2-5; D not certain. This CDR3 region has 15 residues. Germline assignment: CDR1 SGHRS and CDR2 YFSETQ. The V end was cut by 0 bases, the J end by 4 bases, with 13 bases between. The CDR3 DNA follows: TGCGCCAGCAGCTTGGCCCTGGGATCGGGAGAGACCCAGTACTTC. Its translation is CASSLALGSGETQYF. Based on the CDR3 plus reference TRBV5-1 and TRBJ2-5, the full variable domain is KAGVTQTPRYLIKTRGQQVTLSCSPISGHRSVSWYQQTPGQGLQFLFEYFSETQRNKGNFPGRFSGRQFSNSRSEMNVSTLELGDSALYLCASSLALGSGETQYFGPGTRLLVL.

The chain employs TRBV29-1 and TRBJ2-1; TRBD1 agrees at 7 bases. The germline CDR1 and CDR2 sequences are SQVTM and ANQGSEA. J gave up 6 bases and V 6 bases, and 5 bases lay outside the gene matches. The CDR3 has 12 amino acids. The CDR3 loop is CSVFRQGNEQFF. DNA of the CDR3: TGCAGCGTCTTTCGACAGGGCAATGAGCAGTTCTTC.

The rearrangement uses TRBV29-1 and TRBJ2-1, with 7 bases aligning to TRBD2. Trimming took 4 bases from V and 9 from J; bases not matched to a gene: 9. The germline CDR1 and CDR2 sequences are SQVTM and ANQGSEA. CDR3 length: 13 amino acids. The CDR3 DNA follows: TGCAGCGTTGCGGCGGGAGCCGGGGTTGAGCAGTTCTTC. Its translation is CSVAAGAGVEQFF.

The CDR3 protein is CAISTGTGTNEQFF. For the CDR3, the DNA is TGTGCCATCAGTACCGGGACAGGGACCAATGAGCAGTTCTTC. The chain is built from TRBV10-3 and TRBJ2-1; the match to TRBD1 covers 9 bases. The CDR3 loop spans 14 amino acids. Germline lookup yields CDR1 ENHRY and CDR2 SYGVKD. Trimming at V came to 5 bases and at J to 6 bases, leaving 5 bases not matched to a gene.